These 5 T cell receptor beta chains were all obtained from the same sample, sequenced in a study of blood T cells in healthy people across ages (dated by TCRdb to the mid-2010s). The library was produced with 5' RACE. Sequencing was carried out with an Illumina HiSeq 2500. The second PCR ran for about 6 to 12 cycles and used a J-beta primer mix along with a sample-barcoded 5' primer. The public sequencing data were trimmed at Q25 with fastp and processed into clonotypes with MiXCR by TCRdb, which kept only in-frame beta chains. All rows with the same CDR3 protein become a single entry with the most common DNA and genes. The sample contains around 1,000,000 distinct CDR3 sequences, around two fifths of them found a single time. The ten largest clones take up about 12% of the sample. The material sequenced was blood. These TCRs come from a man in his late teens or twenties in good health.

This clonotype was counted a few times. The chain uses TRBV20-1 and TRBJ2-3; the match to TRBD1 covers 7 bases. CDR3 length equals 16 residues. The V gene's germline CDR1 is DFQATT and CDR2 SNEGSKA (reference sequence). J gave up 5 bases and V 5 bases, and 16 bases lay outside the gene matches. CDR3 nucleotide sequence: TGCAGTGCTGGGAAAAGACAGGGAGAGTGGGAAGATACGCAGTATTTT. It specifies CSAGKRQGEWEDTQYF.

The rearrangement links TRBV7-9 to TRBJ1-6, with D hard to call. Trimming removed 4 bases from V and 6 bases from J, with 13 bases in between. This CDR3 spans 15 amino acids. CDR1 and CDR2 (germline): SEHNR, FQNEAQ (reference sequence). The CDR3 DNA follows: TGTGCCAGCAGCTCACTTCCCATGGTTAATTCACCCCTCCACTTT. This sequence encodes CASSSLPMVNSPLHF.

This clonotype appeared a few times. The chain uses TRBV5-4 and TRBJ2-1; D call uncertain. The V gene's germline CDR1 is SGHNT and CDR2 YYREEE (reference sequence). Trimming cost V 0 bases and J 3 bases, with 4 bases left between them. The length of the CDR3 is 13 residues. DNA of the CDR3: TGTGCCAGCAGCTTGGACCACTACAATGAGCAGTTCTTC. Amino acids: CASSLDHYNEQFF.

CDR3 in DNA: TGCGCCAGCAGCCAAGATGGGCCGGGACACACGAGCATTGGCAATCAGCCCCAGCATTTT. Encoded protein: CASSQDGPGHTSIGNQPQHF. The chain combines TRBV4-3 with TRBJ1-5; D may be TRBD1 (6 bases). V was shortened by 0 bases and J by 2 bases, with 23 bases between the two germline ends. The CDR3 spans 20 residues. Per the germline V gene, CDR1 is LGHNA and CDR2 is YSLEER.

This clonotype was seen a handful of times. The CDR3 DNA sequence: TGCGCCAGCAGCCAAGACTCGGCAGGAACTAATGAAAAACTGTTTTTT. Its protein product is CASSQDSAGTNEKLFF. The chain uses TRBV4-1 and TRBJ1-4; no firm D call. Trimming took off 0 bases at V and 1 base at J, with 9 bases between the two ends. The germline gives CDR1 MGHRA, CDR2 YSYEKL. The CDR3 totals 16 residues.